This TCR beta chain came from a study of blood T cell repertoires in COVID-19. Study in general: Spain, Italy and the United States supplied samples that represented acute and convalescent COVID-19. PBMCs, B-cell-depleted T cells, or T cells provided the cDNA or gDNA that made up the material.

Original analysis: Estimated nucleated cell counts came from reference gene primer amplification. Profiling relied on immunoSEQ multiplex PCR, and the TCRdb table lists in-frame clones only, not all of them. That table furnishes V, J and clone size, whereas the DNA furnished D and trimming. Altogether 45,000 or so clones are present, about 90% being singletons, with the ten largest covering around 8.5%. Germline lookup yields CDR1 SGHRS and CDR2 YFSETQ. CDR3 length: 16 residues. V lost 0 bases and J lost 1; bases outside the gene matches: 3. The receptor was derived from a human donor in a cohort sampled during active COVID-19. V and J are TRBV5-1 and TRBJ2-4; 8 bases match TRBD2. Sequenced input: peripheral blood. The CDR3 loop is CASSLEGGGAKNIQYF. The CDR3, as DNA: TGCGCCAGCAGCTTGGAAGGCGGGGGGGCCAAAAACATTCAGTACTTC.